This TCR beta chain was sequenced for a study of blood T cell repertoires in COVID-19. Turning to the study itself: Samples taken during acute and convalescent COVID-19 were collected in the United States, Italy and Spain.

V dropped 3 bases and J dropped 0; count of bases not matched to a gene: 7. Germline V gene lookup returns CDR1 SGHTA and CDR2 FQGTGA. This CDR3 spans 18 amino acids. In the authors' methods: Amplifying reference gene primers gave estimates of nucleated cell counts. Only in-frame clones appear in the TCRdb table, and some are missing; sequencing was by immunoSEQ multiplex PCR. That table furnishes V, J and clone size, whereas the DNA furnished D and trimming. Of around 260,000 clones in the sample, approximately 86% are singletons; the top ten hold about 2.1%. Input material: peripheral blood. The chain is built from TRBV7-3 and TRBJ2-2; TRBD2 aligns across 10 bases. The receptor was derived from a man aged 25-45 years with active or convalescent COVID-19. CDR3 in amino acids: CASSLASGGYTNTGELFF. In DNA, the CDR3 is TGTGCCAGCAGCTTGGCTAGCGGGGGATATACGAACACCGGGGAGCTGTTTTTT.